This T cell receptor beta chain is drawn from a study of shared clonotypes between healthy human individuals. Study-wide points: In a handful of donors, about 5% of naive CD4 clonotypes appeared in common.

The CDR3 extends over 15 amino acids. CDR1 MNHEY and CDR2 SVGAGI come from the germline V gene. V trimming: 6 bases; J trimming: 6 bases; junction bases outside the gene matches: 12. Sequenced by immunoSEQ multiplex PCR; TCRdb stores in-frame clones only, minus some. Here the sample spans more than 2 million clones, 85% to 95% being singletons. A word on this clone: The antigen is undetermined.

The sample comprised naive CD4+ T cells sorted from blood. Stated subset: CD45RA+ positively selected. This clonotype was sampled from a man aged 18-30 years in good health. V usage is TRBV6-5 and J usage is TRBJ2-3; 7 positions match TRBD2. CDR3 DNA sequence: TGTGCCAGCAGCCAGGGCGGTGCGGGAGACGATACGCAGTATTTT. This encodes CASSQGGAGDDTQYF.